This T cell receptor (beta chain) was identified during a study of vaccination and CD4 T cells after COVID-19. Study-level information: Spike peptides, overlapping and drawn from SARS-CoV-2, HCoV-NL63, HCoV-OC43 and HCoV-229E, were used to stimulate cells. Whole-study results and caveats: Data came from relatively few convalescent patients and lacked early post-infection timepoints. Convalescent patients gained a median about 85% of their reactive clones only post-vaccination. A nonsignificant rise from around 20 to 38 was seen in the median number of SARS-CoV-2-reactive clonotypes.

This clonotype has just a few counts. Its matching antigen is unknown. An Oncomine TCR Beta short-read assay was used to sequence the DNA from cultured CD4+ T cells. MiXCR, run by TCRdb on the PCR reads, gives a single entry per CDR3 protein. Of 25,000 to 30,000 distinct CDR3 sequences in the sample, around 41% were seen once. This CDR3 is 15 amino acids long. V dropped 4 bases and J dropped 1; count of bases not matched to a gene: 8. The germline V gene has CDR1 DFQATT and CDR2 SNEGSKA (reference sequence). Time point meaning: late sampling 161 to 241 days after vaccination in three convalescent patients. Treatment meaning: roughly 10-day PBMC culture with coronavirus spike peptide pools or control peptides (ViraFEST assay).

This TCR derives from a human donor who had recovered from COVID-19. The V call is TRBV20-1, the J call TRBJ1-2; 8 nucleotides agree with TRBD1. The material was CD4+ T cells from blood, cultured in vitro, obtained about 7 months after SARS-CoV-2 vaccination. DNA for the CDR3: TGCAGTGCTACCAGGACAGGGCCAAATAACTATGGCTACACCTTC. Protein: CSATRTGPNNYGYTF.